Listed below are T cell receptor beta chains from one sample, sequenced in a study of T cell responses to AZD1222 COVID-19 vaccine. The repertoire was sequenced with immunoSEQ multiplex PCR; TCRdb's copy has only in-frame clones and lacks some. Here the sample spans around 54,000 clones, 86% being singletons. The specimen comprised peripheral blood, sampled 28 days after the second AZD1222 dose. The receptors derive from an adult who received the AZD1222 COVID-19 vaccine. The CDR3 runs from the conserved cysteine through the conserved F or W.

J: TRBJ2-3; V: TRBV4-1; length: 16; CDR3: CASSQLTGLITDTQYF
J: TRBJ1-3; V: TRBV6-5; length: 15; CDR3: CASSYFGTAGNTIYF
J: TRBJ2-7; V: TRBV28; length: 13; CDR3: CASSLGAFYEQYF
J: TRBJ1-5; V: TRBV7-8; length: 17; CDR3: CASSLGQGAIGGQPQHF
J: TRBJ1-2; V: TRBV20-1; length: 10; CDR3: CSASDYGYTF
J: TRBJ1-6; V: TRBV19; length: 15; CDR3: CASTIRDRYNSPLHF
J: TRBJ2-7; V: TRBV7-6; length: 16; CDR3: CASSKAGQAGNYEQYF
J: TRBJ2-3; V: TRBV5-1; length: 14; CDR3: CASSDGGYTDTQYF
J: TRBJ2-7; V: TRBV7-2; length: 17; CDR3: CASSLTFSGHRIYEQYF
J: TRBJ1-5; V: TRBV3-1/TRBV3-2; length: 14; CDR3: CASSPSLSNQPQHF
J: TRBJ2-2; V: TRBV19; length: 13; CDR3: CASRTGNYGELFF
J: TRBJ2-1; V: TRBV5-5; length: 17; CDR3: CASREGTTPSSYNEQFF
J: TRBJ2-7; V: TRBV5-1; length: 13; CDR3: CASSSQNPGEQYF
J: TRBJ1-4; V: TRBV15; length: 16; CDR3: CATSRVRSGQAEKLFF
J: TRBJ2-3; V: TRBV7-2; length: 14; CDR3: CASSLEASGDTQYF
J: TRBJ1-1; V: TRBV6-5; length: 13; CDR3: CASSTGTNTEAFF
J: TRBJ1-3; V: TRBV30; length: 15; CDR3: CAWTFGVLSGNTIYF
J: TRBJ1-2; V: TRBV6-5; length: 15; CDR3: CASSLGLSTSYGYTF
J: TRBJ1-1; V: TRBV28; length: 13; CDR3: CASSPSELTEAFF
J: TRBJ1-2; V: TRBV6-5; length: 14; CDR3: CASSYDRTLGGYTF